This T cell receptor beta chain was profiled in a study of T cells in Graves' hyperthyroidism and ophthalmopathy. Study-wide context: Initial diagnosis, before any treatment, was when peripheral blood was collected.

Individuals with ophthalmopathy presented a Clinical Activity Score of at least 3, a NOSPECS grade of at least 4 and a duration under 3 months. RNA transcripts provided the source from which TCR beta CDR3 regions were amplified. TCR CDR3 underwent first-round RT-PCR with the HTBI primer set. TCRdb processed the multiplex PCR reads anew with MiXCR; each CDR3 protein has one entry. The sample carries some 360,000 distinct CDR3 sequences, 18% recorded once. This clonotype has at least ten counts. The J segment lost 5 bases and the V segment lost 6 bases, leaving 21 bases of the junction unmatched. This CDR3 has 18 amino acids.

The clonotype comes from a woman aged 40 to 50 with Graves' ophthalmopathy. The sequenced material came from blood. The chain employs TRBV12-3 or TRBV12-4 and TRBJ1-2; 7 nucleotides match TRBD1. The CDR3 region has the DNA TGTGCCAGCAGCGACAGGGACAACTTGGCGGCTCTAGGGTATGGCTACACCTTC. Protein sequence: CASSDRDNLAALGYGYTF.